These 19 T cell receptor beta chains originate from one sample sequenced in a study of blood T cell repertoires in COVID-19. The table came from immunoSEQ multiplex PCR; TCRdb's copy has only in-frame clones and leaves some out. The sample holds 150,000 or so clones; more than 75% are singletons and the top ten take approximately 0.6%. The sequenced material came from peripheral blood. The receptor source for this set is a man aged 55 to 70 with COVID-19, enrolled during active disease.

This chain joins TRBV27 and TRBJ2-1; no firm D call. Germline CDR1 is MNHEY and CDR2 is SMNVEV (reference sequence). Trimming took 0 bases from V and 7 from J, leaving 7 bases between them. This CDR3 region has 13 residues. CDR3 in amino acids: CASSLSNLNEQFF. The CDR3 bases are TGTGCCAGCAGTTTATCCAACTTGAATGAGCAGTTCTTC.

The chain uses TRBV2 and TRBJ2-5, with TRBD1 as a possible D gene (6 bases). Trimming cost V 5 bases and J 5 bases, with 15 bases left between them. Germline loops: CDR1 SNHLY, CDR2 FYNNEI. This CDR3 contains 14 residues. The CDR3 nucleotides read TGTGCCAGCAGTTCCCAACAGGGATCCGAGACCCAGTACTTC. It is translated as CASSSQQGSETQYF.

The chain joins TRBV15 to TRBJ2-1; D possibly corresponds to TRBD1 (6 bases). The CDR3 consists of 15 residues. V shed 2 bases and J shed 5 bases, with 13 bases lying between them. Germline CDR1 LNHNV, CDR2 YYDKDF (reference sequence). This chain's CDR3 is CATSRQTTGHNEQFF. The CDR3, as DNA: TGTGCCACCAGCAGACAGACGACAGGTCACAATGAGCAGTTCTTC.

V is TRBV6-2 or TRBV6-3 and J is TRBJ1-2; 8 bases are a match to TRBD1. J was trimmed by 2 bases and V by 6 bases; bases with no gene match: 8. The CDR3 length is 15 residues. Germline V gene lookup returns CDR1 MNHEY and CDR2 SVGEGT. CDR3 DNA: TGTGCCAGCAGCTCCGGACAGGGACACAACTATGGCTACACCTTC. Protein product: CASSSGQGHNYGYTF.

This clone has just a few counts. The CDR3: CASSSSQATNEKLFF. CDR3 DNA: TGTGCCAGCAGCTCCTCTCAGGCAACTAATGAAAAACTGTTTTTT. V gene TRBV7-2 combines with J gene TRBJ1-4, with D unclear. Trimming took off 4 bases at V and 0 bases at J, with 9 bases between the two ends. Looked up from germline, CDR1 is SGHTA and CDR2 is FQGNSA. The CDR3 sequence is 15 residues long.

The chain uses TRBV6-5 and TRBJ1-2; 9 nucleotides align to TRBD1. V shed 7 bases, J shed 0 bases, and the junction held 6 bases outside the gene matches. Germline CDR1 MNHEY, CDR2 SVGAGI. The CDR3 runs 15 residues. Here the CDR3 reads CASTGQGLANYGYTF. DNA for the CDR3: TGTGCCAGCACGGGACAGGGTCTCGCTAACTATGGCTACACCTTC.

V gene TRBV4-3 combines with J gene TRBJ1-5; no clear D. V dropped 0 bases and J dropped 2 bases, with 23 bases sitting between them. Per germline, CDR1 LGHNA and CDR2 YSLEER. The CDR3 is 20 residues long. The CDR3 DNA sequence: TGCGCCAGCAGCCAAGAATATCCCGGAGATACCGGAGTCGGCAATCAGCCCCAGCATTTT. The encoded protein is CASSQEYPGDTGVGNQPQHF.

In its sample, this clone was seen once. The chain joins TRBV12-3 or TRBV12-4 to TRBJ2-5; D gene unclear. The CDR3 sequence is 11 residues long. Trimming took 3 bases from V and 5 from J, leaving 4 bases between them. As DNA, the CDR3 is TGTGCCAGCAGTTTTCTTGAGACCCAGTACTTC. It encodes CASSFLETQYF.

This chain joins TRBV11-2 and TRBJ2-3; 12 nucleotides line up with TRBD2. This CDR3 has 17 residues. Trimming took 1 base from V and 6 from J; bases not matched to a gene: 8. Germline lookup yields CDR1 SGHAT and CDR2 FQNNGV. The CDR3 nucleotides are TGTGCCAGCAGCTTAGCTAGCGGGAGGGCCGGGAGGGATACGCAGTATTTT. It translates to CASSLASGRAGRDTQYF.

The rearrangement links TRBV28 to TRBJ1-5, with D tentatively TRBD1 (6 bases). CDR1 MDHEN and CDR2 SYDVKM come from the germline V gene. Trimming took off 3 bases at V and 2 bases at J, with 11 bases between the two ends. The CDR3 runs 15 residues. This CDR3 is CASSLLNRGNQPQHF. The CDR3, as DNA: TGTGCCAGCAGTTTGCTAAACAGGGGCAATCAGCCCCAGCATTTT.

The gene calls are TRBV27 and TRBJ2-7, with D maybe TRBD2 (6 bases). Germline V gene data show CDR1 as MNHEY and CDR2 as SMNVEV (reference sequence). Deletions cut 8 bases from V and 3 bases from J, with 17 bases between. The CDR3 covers 14 residues. DNA of the CDR3: TGTGCCAGCCAAGACGGGAGAGGGAGCTACGAGCAGTACTTC. It codes for CASQDGRGSYEQYF.

This clone has more than one count but fewer than ten. The chain carries TRBV14 and TRBJ2-7; D possibly corresponds to TRBD1 (7 bases). V gave up 6 bases and J gave up 6 bases, with 18 bases separating them. The germline V gene encodes CDR1 SGHDN and CDR2 FVKESK. The CDR3 covers 14 residues. CDR3 in DNA: TGTGCCAGCAGTGGAGGGACAGCCTCAAGCGAGCAGTACTTC. The encoded protein is CASSGGTASSEQYF.

The chain links TRBV10-3 to TRBJ2-1, with D perhaps matching TRBD2 (6 bases). The germline V gene encodes CDR1 ENHRY and CDR2 SYGVKD. The V end was cut by 6 bases, the J end by 7 bases, with 10 bases between. This CDR3 contains 12 residues. CDR3 amino acids: CAIRGTANEQFF. The CDR3 nucleotides are TGTGCCATCAGGGGGACTGCGAATGAGCAGTTCTTC.

The genes are TRBV27 and TRBJ1-2, with TRBD1 matching over 9 bases. The germline CDR1 and CDR2 sequences are MNHEY and SMNVEV (reference sequence). CDR3 length: 15 residues. J lost 4 bases, V lost 5 bases, and 8 bases had no gene match. The CDR3 nucleotides read TGTGCCAGCAGTCGCCAACAGGGGGCGGGCTATGGCTACACCTTC. Its protein product is CASSRQQGAGYGYTF.

This CDR3 reads CASSRTSGGRETQYF. As DNA, the CDR3 is TGTGCCAGCAGTCGGACTAGCGGGGGTCGGGAGACCCAGTACTTC. V gene TRBV28 combines with J gene TRBJ2-5, with 13 bases matching TRBD2. CDR1 MDHEN and CDR2 SYDVKM come from the germline V gene. With V trimmed by 5 bases and J by 5 bases, 5 bases remained unmatched. The CDR3 has 15 residues.

V usage is TRBV7-2 and J usage is TRBJ1-4; weak D call: TRBD1 (5 bases). Germline V CDR1 and CDR2: SGHTA, FQGNSA. With 3 bases removed from V and 12 bases from J, the gap between germline ends came to 8 bases. CDR3 length equals 11 residues. The CDR3 loop reads CASSFGAELFF. CDR3 nucleotides: TGTGCCAGCAGCTTTGGGGCGGAACTGTTTTTT.

The chain is built from TRBV5-1 and TRBJ2-1; 7 bases agree with TRBD2. This CDR3 is built from 15 residues. CDR1 SGHRS and CDR2 YFSETQ come from the germline V gene. V was pared by 6 bases and J by 6 bases, with 12 bases of the junction left unmatched. The CDR3 bases are TGCGCCAGCACTCTTAATGCGGGAGTAATCAATGAGCAGTTCTTC. Translated: CASTLNAGVINEQFF.

The chain couples TRBV19 to TRBJ1-1; D may be TRBD1 (6 bases). CDR1 and CDR2 (germline): LNHDA, SQIVND (reference sequence). This CDR3 is built from 15 residues. Trimming cost V 0 bases and J 4 bases, with 12 bases left between them. The CDR3 loop is CASSIEGALVTEAFF. DNA for the CDR3: TGTGCCAGTAGTATAGAGGGGGCCTTGGTCACTGAAGCTTTCTTT.

The chain is built from TRBV9 and TRBJ2-7; 10 nucleotides align to TRBD2. CDR3 length equals 17 residues. Trimming took 0 bases from V and 0 from J; bases not matched to a gene: 6. The germline V gene encodes CDR1 SGDLS and CDR2 YYNGEE. CDR3 sequence reads: CASSVGPSGSSSYEQYF. The DNA of the CDR3 is TGTGCCAGCAGCGTAGGTCCTAGCGGGAGCAGCTCCTACGAGCAGTACTTC. The full variable domain, completed using reference TRBV9 and TRBJ2-7, is DSGVTQTPKHLITATGQRVTLRCSPRSGDLSVYWYQQSLDQGLQFLIQYYNGEERAKGNILERFSAQQFPDLHSELNLSSLELGDSALYFCASSVGPSGSSSYEQYFGPGTRLTVT.